This TCR beta chain was sequenced in a study of cytomegalovirus exposure and HLA in healthy donors. Broader study findings: Immune exposure information comprised only CMV serostatus.

The PCR made use of 60 Vbeta and 13 Jbeta primers. Profiling relied on immunoSEQ multiplex PCR, and the TCRdb table lists in-frame clones only, not all of them. The sample lists about 150,000 clones, around 80% seen once, with around 6% in the top ten. The CDR3 is 15 residues long. CDR1 is MNHEY, CDR2 SMNVEV, per germline (reference sequence). V was pared by 8 bases and J by 2 bases, with 17 bases between. Details on this clone: Its antigen is not identified.

This receptor was obtained from a woman between 40 and 50 years old in good health and CMV-seropositive. Sample: PBMCs. The chain employs TRBV27 and TRBJ2-3; D perhaps matches TRBD1 (5 bases). The CDR3, as DNA: TGTGCCAGCGCTGGGAAGGCAGGGAACACAGATACGCAGTATTTT. It specifies CASAGKAGNTDTQYF.